A single sample is the source of the 16 T cell receptor beta chains below, sequenced in a study of OX40 agonist ivuxolimab in advanced cancers. This table comes from immunoSEQ multiplex PCR, and its TCRdb copy is limited to in-frame clones, with some not included. The profile shows around 75,000 clones, 85% to 90% of them singletons. Sequencing was performed on CD4+ or CD8+ T cells sorted from blood, taken in a trial of the OX40 agonist ivuxolimab. The receptor set was obtained from an adult with an advanced solid tumor such as melanoma, head and neck, liver or kidney cancer.

The chain recombines TRBV2 with TRBJ2-2; D call uncertain. There are 16 residues in the CDR3. Germline values: CDR1 SNHLY, CDR2 FYNNEI. The V end lost 6 bases, the J end lost 2 bases, and 16 bases lay between the germline ends. The CDR3 bases are TGTGCCAGCAGCCCCCGATCGGCTACCAACACCGGGGAGCTGTTTTTT. Residues: CASSPRSATNTGELFF. The full variable domain, in which reference TRBV2 and TRBJ2-2 provide the parts outside the CDR3, is EPEVTQTPSHQVTQMGQEVILRCVPISNHLYFYWYRQILGQKVEFLVSFYNNEISEKSEIFDDQFSVERPDGSNFTLKIRSTKLEDSAMYFCASSPRSATNTGELFFGEGSRLTVL.

The CDR3: CASSLVGDQPQHF. The CDR3 region has the DNA TGTGCCAGCAGCTTAGTCGGCGATCAGCCCCAGCATTTT. The V gene is TRBV7-2, the J gene TRBJ1-5; D unresolved. Germline V gene lookup returns CDR1 SGHTA and CDR2 FQGNSA. Between the trimmed V and J ends, which lost 1 base and 5 bases, there was a span of 6 bases. The CDR3 contains 13 residues. The variable domain in full, with the rest retrieved from reference TRBV7-2 and TRBJ1-5, is GAGVSQSPSNKVTEKGKDVELRCDPISGHTALYWYRQSLGQGLEFLIYFQGNSAPDKSGLPSDRFSAERTGGSVSTLTIQRTQQEDSAVYLCASSLVGDQPQHFGDGTRLSIL.

V gene TRBV30 combines with J gene TRBJ2-1; 7 bases are shared with TRBD2. This CDR3 comprises 15 residues. After removal of 2 bases from V and 5 bases from J, the junction contained 9 bases not matched to a gene. Germline V gene lookup returns CDR1 GTSNPN and CDR2 SVGIG (reference sequence). The CDR3 protein is CAWSTAGRPDNEQFF. The CDR3 DNA reads as TGTGCCTGGAGTACAGCGGGGAGACCTGACAATGAGCAGTTCTTC.

The chain employs TRBV11-2 and TRBJ1-4; weak D call: TRBD1 (6 bases). Germline V gene lookup returns CDR1 SGHAT and CDR2 FQNNGV. V lost 8 bases and J lost 1, with 23 bases in between. This CDR3 has 18 residues. The CDR3 coding sequence is TGTGCCAGCCGCCCCGCGGGGGGCGCCAGGGAAACTAATGAAAAACTGTTTTTT. It yields the protein CASRPAGGARETNEKLFF.

This chain links TRBV15 with TRBJ1-4, with 7 bases that match TRBD1. Germline loops: CDR1 LNHNV, CDR2 YYDKDF (reference sequence). This CDR3 contains 19 residues. With V trimmed by 0 bases and J by 1 base, 11 bases remained unmatched. The CDR3 is CATSRDPSRGGKTNEKLFF. For the CDR3, the DNA is TGTGCCACCAGCAGAGATCCCAGCAGGGGGGGGAAAACTAATGAAAAACTGTTTTTT.

The CDR3 bases are TGTGCCAGCAGCTTGGGGGGACAGGTTAATGAAAAACTGTTTTTT. Protein: CASSLGGQVNEKLFF. This sequence joins TRBV5-8 and TRBJ1-4; 8 nucleotides line up with TRBD1. The CDR3 consists of 15 residues. Trimming at V came to 0 bases and at J to 4 bases, leaving 2 bases not matched to a gene. Germline V gene data show CDR1 as SGHTS and CDR2 as YDEGEE.

Regarding this clone: The sample carries other DNA sequences with the same CDR3. Here the CDR3 reads CASSLRGRGETQYF. CDR3 sequence (DNA): TGTGCCAGCAGTTTAAGGGGGCGTGGGGAGACCCAGTACTTC. J is TRBJ2-5 and V is TRBV28; the match to TRBD1 covers 7 bases. V was pared by 2 bases and J by 5 bases, with 5 bases of the junction left unmatched. Germline CDR1 is MDHEN and CDR2 is SYDVKM. The CDR3 runs 14 residues.

J is TRBJ2-7 and V is TRBV7-8, with a weak D call TRBD2 (5 bases). This CDR3 contains 15 residues. CDR1 and CDR2 from the germline V gene are SGHVS and FQNEAQ. V was trimmed by 7 bases and J by 0 bases, leaving 16 bases between them. Written as DNA, the CDR3 is TGTGCCAGCAACCTGAGAGGTGGGAGCTCCTACGAGCAGTACTTC. Translation: CASNLRGGSSYEQYF.

The chain is built from TRBV28 and TRBJ1-1, with D unclear. The CDR3 covers 13 residues. Germline CDR1 reads MDHEN; CDR2 reads SYDVKM. Trimming took 10 bases from V and 8 from J, leaving 20 bases between them. CDR3 sequence: CATQLPNGSEAFF. The CDR3 nucleotides are TGTGCCACCCAGCTGCCCAATGGTTCGGAAGCTTTCTTT.

V and J are TRBV19 and TRBJ1-1; TRBD1 aligns across 7 bases. The germline V gene encodes CDR1 LNHDA and CDR2 SQIVND (reference sequence). The CDR3 contains 15 residues. Trimming removed 4 bases from V and 1 base from J; junction bases left unmatched: 6. The CDR3 sequence: CASSNRGRANTEAFF. In DNA, the CDR3 is TGTGCCAGTAGTAATAGGGGGCGGGCGAACACTGAAGCTTTCTTT.

The V gene is TRBV6-5, the J gene TRBJ1-2; tentative D call: TRBD1 (5 bases). The CDR3 spans 13 residues. Germline V gene data show CDR1 as MNHEY and CDR2 as SVGAGI. V was pared by 6 bases and J by 5 bases, with 13 bases between. The CDR3 spells CASSKTDFYGYTF. CDR3 DNA: TGTGCCAGCAGCAAGACAGATTTTTATGGCTACACCTTC.

The V and J genes are TRBV5-4 and TRBJ1-2; D unresolved. This CDR3 has 14 amino acids. Per the germline V gene, CDR1 is SGHNT and CDR2 is YYREEE (reference sequence). V was cut by 3 bases and J by 4 bases, with 13 bases left in between. The chain's CDR3 is CASSSSGERYGYTF. In nucleotides, the CDR3 is TGTGCCAGCAGCTCATCCGGAGAACGCTATGGCTACACCTTC.

The chain combines TRBV6-1 with TRBJ1-5; D possibly corresponds to TRBD1 (5 bases). Trimming took 10 bases from V and 5 from J, leaving 15 bases between them. This CDR3 contains 13 residues. Germline CDR1 MNHNS, CDR2 SASEGT. The DNA for the CDR3 is TGTGCCACCCTGACAGATGTCTATCAGCCCCAGCATTTT. Translated: CATLTDVYQPQHF.

This chain links TRBV6-1 with TRBJ2-7; D may match TRBD1 or TRBD2 (5 bases each). The CDR3 is 11 residues long. CDR1 and CDR2 from the germline V gene are MNHNS and SASEGT. V was clipped by 5 bases and J by 8 bases, with 10 bases between them. CDR3 amino acids: CASSWGYQQYF. CDR3 sequence (DNA): TGTGCCAGCAGTTGGGGGTACCAGCAGTACTTC.

The V call is TRBV5-6, the J call TRBJ2-5, with 7 positions matching TRBD2. Germline V CDR1 and CDR2: SGHDT, YYEEEE. The ends lost 4 bases at V and 4 bases at J; junction bases unmatched: 10. The CDR3 is made up of 15 amino acids. The DNA of the CDR3 is TGTGCCAGCAGCCCCGGACTAGGCGTGGGAGAGACCCAGTACTTC. It is translated as CASSPGLGVGETQYF.

This sequence joins TRBV27 and TRBJ2-2, with unresolved D. The CDR3 length is 16 residues. The V gene's germline CDR1 is MNHEY and CDR2 SMNVEV (reference sequence). The germline V and J ends were trimmed by 5 bases and 4 bases, with 17 bases remaining between them. The CDR3 sequence is CASSPLGLHPTGELFF. The CDR3 DNA reads as TGTGCCAGCAGTCCCTTAGGTTTGCATCCCACCGGGGAGCTGTTTTTT.